The entry that follows covers one T cell receptor beta chain sequence. What it recognizes is unknown. This CDR3 spans 13 amino acids. Trimming removed 6 bases from V and 0 bases from J, with 12 bases in between. From germline, CDR1 is SQVTM and CDR2 ANQGSEA. The data derive from a study of cytomegalovirus exposure and HLA in healthy donors. Study outcomes and limitations: What a later analysis showed was that several of the most significant clusters appeared linked to common viral pathogens.

Primers: 60 Vbeta forward and 13 Jbeta reverse. Sequencing used immunoSEQ multiplex PCR; TCRdb keeps in-frame clones, though not all of them. The sample includes more than 80,000 clones, 65% to 75% seen only once; the top ten take roughly 3%. The sequencing sample was made of PBMCs. The sequence came from a female donor in good health and CMV-seronegative. This sequence joins TRBV29-1 and TRBJ2-7; no clear D gene. The CDR3 nucleotides read TGCAGCGTCACCCGTCCTACCTCCTACGAGCAGTACTTC. Translated: CSVTRPTSYEQYF.